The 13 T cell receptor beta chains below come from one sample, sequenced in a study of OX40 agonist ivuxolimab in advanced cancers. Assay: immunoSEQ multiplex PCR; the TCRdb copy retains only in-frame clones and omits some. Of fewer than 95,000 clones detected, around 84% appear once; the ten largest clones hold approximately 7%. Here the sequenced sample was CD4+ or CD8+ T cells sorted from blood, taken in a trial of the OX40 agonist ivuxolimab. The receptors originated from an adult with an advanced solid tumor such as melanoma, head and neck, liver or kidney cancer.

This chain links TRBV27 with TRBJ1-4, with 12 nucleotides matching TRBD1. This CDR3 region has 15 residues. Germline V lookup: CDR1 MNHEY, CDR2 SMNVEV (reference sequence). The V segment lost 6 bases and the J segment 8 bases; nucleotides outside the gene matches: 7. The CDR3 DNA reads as TGTGCCAGCAGAGCCTCCGGGACAGGGGGCGAAAAACTGTTTTTT. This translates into CASRASGTGGEKLFF.

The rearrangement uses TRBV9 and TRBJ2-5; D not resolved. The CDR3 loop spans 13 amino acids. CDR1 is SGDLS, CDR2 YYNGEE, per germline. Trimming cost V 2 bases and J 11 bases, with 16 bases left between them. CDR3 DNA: TGTGCCAGCAGCGTCGGCGATGGACGGCGGCAGTACTTC. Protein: CASSVGDGRRQYF.

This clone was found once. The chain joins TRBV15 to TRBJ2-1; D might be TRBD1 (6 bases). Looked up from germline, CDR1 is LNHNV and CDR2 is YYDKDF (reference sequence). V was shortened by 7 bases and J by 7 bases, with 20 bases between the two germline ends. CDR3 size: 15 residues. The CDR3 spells CATTERGYLGNEQFF. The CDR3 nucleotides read TGTGCCACCACGGAGAGGGGGTATCTCGGTAATGAGCAGTTCTTC.

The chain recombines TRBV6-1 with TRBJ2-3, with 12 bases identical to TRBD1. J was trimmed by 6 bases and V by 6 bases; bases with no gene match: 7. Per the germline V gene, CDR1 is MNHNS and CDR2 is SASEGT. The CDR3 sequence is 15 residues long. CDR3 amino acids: CASSSRDRGPDTQYF. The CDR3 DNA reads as TGTGCCAGCAGCAGCCGGGACAGGGGGCCCGATACGCAGTATTTT.

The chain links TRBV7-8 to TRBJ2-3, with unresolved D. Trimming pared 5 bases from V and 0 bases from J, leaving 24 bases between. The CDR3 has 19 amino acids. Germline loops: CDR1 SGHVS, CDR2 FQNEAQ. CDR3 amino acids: CASSPSESENRASTDTQYF. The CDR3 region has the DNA TGTGCCAGCAGCCCATCAGAGAGCGAGAATAGAGCTAGCACAGATACGCAGTATTTT.

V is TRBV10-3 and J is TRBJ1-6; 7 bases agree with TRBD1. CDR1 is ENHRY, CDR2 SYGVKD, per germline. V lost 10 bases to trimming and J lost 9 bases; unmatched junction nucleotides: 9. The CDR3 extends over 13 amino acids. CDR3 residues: CATSDRERSPLHF. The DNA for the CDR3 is TGTGCCACCTCTGACAGGGAGCGTTCACCCCTCCACTTT.

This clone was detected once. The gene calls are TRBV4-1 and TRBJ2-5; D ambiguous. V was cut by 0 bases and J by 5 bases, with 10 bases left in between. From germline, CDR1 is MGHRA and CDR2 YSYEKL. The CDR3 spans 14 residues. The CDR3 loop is CASSQDGWSETQYF. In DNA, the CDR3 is TGCGCCAGCAGCCAAGACGGCTGGAGTGAGACCCAGTACTTC.

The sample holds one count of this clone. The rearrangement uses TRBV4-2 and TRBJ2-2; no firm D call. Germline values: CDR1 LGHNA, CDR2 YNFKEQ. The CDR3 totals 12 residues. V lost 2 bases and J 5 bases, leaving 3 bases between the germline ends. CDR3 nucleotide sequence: TGTGCCAGCAGCCAATCGACCGGGGAGCTGTTTTTT. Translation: CASSQSTGELFF.

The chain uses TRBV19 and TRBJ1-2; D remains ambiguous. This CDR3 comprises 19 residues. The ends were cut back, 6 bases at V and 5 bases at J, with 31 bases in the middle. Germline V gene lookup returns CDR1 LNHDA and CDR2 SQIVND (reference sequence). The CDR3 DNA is TGTGCCAGTAGCCACCTGGCAGGCCCTCGGTCCCCCCCCTTTTATGGCTACACCTTC. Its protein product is CASSHLAGPRSPPFYGYTF.

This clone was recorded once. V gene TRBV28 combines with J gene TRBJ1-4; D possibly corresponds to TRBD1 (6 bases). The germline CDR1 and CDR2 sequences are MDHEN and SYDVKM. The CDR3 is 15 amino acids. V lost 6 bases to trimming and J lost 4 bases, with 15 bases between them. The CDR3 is CASSLDGQLNEKLFF. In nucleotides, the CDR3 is TGTGCCAGCAGCCTGGATGGACAGCTTAATGAAAAACTGTTTTTT.

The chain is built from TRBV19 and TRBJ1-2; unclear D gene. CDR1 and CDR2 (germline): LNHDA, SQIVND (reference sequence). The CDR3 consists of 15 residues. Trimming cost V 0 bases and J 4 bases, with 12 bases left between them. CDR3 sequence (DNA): TGTGCCAGTAGTATAGATCAAAGGAGCACCTATGGCTACACCTTC. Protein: CASSIDQRSTYGYTF.

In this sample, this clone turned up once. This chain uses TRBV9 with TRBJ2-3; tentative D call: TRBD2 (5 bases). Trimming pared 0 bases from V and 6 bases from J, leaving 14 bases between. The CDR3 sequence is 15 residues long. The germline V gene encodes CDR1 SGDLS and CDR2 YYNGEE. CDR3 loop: CASSVDPRTGDTQYF. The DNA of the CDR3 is TGTGCCAGCAGCGTAGATCCCCGCACGGGGGATACGCAGTATTTT.

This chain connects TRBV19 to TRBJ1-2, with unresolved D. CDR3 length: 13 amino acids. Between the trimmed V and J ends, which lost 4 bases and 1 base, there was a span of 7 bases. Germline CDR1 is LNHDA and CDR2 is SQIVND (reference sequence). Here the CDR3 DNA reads TGTGCCAGTAGTACCCATAATAACTATGGCTACACCTTC. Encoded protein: CASSTHNNYGYTF.